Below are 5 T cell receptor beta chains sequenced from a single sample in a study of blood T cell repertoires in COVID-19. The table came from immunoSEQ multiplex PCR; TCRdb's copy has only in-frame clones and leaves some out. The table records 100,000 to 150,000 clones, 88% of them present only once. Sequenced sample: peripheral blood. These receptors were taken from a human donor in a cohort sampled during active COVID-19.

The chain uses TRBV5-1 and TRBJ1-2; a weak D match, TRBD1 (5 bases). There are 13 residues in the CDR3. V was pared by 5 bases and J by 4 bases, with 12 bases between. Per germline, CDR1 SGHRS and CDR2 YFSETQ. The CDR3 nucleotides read TGCGCCAGCAGATCGGACACGATCTATGGCTACACCTTC. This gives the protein CASRSDTIYGYTF.

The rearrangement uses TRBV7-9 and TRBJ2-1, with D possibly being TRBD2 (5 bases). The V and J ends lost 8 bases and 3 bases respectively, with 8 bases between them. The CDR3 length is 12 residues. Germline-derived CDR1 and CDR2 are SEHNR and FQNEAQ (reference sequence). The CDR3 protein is CASGRLYNEQFF. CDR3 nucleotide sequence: TGTGCCAGCGGGAGACTCTACAATGAGCAGTTCTTC.

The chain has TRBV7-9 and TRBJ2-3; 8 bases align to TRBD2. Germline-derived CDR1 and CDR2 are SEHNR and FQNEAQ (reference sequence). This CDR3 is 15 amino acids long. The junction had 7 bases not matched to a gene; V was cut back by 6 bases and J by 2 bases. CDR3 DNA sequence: TGTGCCAGCAGGATGAGCGGGGGAAACACAGATACGCAGTATTTT. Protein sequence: CASRMSGGNTDTQYF.

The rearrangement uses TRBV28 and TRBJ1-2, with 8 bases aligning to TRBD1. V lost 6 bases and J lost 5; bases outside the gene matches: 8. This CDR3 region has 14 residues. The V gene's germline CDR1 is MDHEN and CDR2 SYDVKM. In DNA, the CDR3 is TGTGCCAGCAGGACGACAGGGGAGGGTTATGGCTACACCTTC. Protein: CASRTTGEGYGYTF.

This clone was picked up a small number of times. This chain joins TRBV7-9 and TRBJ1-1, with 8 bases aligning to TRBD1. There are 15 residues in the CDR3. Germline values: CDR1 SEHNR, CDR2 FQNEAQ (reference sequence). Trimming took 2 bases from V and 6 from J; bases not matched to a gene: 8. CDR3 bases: TGTGCCAGCAGCTTATTACAGGGGGGTCTCTCTGAAGCTTTCTTT. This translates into CASSLLQGGLSEAFF.